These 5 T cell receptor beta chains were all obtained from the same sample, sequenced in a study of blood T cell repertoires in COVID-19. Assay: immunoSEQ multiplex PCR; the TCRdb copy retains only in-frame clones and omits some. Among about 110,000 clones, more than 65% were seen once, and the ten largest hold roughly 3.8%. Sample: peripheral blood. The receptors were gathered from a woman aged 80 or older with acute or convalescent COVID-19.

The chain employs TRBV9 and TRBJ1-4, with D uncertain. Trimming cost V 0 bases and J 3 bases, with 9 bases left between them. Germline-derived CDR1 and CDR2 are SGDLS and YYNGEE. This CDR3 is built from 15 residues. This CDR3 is CASSVVADPNEKLFF. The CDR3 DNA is TGTGCCAGCAGCGTAGTAGCGGACCCTAATGAAAAACTGTTTTTT.

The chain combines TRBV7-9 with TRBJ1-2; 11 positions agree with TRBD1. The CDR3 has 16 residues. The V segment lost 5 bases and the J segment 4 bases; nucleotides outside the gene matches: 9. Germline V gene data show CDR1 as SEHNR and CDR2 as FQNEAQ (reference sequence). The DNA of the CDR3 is TGTGCCAGCAGCCATGATGGACAGGGGGCCCTCTATGGCTACACCTTC. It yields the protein CASSHDGQGALYGYTF.

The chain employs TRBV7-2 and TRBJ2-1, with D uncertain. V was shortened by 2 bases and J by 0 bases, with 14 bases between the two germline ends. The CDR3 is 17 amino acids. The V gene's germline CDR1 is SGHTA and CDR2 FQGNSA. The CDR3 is CASSLSPVRSSYNEQFF. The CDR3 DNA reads TGTGCCAGCAGCTTATCACCGGTCCGGAGCTCCTACAATGAGCAGTTCTTC. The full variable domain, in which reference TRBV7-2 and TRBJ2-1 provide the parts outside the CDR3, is GAGVSQSPSNKVTEKGKDVELRCDPISGHTALYWYRQSLGQGLEFLIYFQGNSAPDKSGLPSDRFSAERTGGSVSTLTIQRTQQEDSAVYLCASSLSPVRSSYNEQFFGPGTRLTVL.

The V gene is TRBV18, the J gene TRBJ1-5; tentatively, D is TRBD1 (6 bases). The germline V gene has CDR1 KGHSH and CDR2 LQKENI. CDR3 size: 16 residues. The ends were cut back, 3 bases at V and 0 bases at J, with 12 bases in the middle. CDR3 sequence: CASSPNPTGSNQPQHF. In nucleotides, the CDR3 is TGTGCCAGCTCACCGAACCCGACAGGTAGCAATCAGCCCCAGCATTTT.

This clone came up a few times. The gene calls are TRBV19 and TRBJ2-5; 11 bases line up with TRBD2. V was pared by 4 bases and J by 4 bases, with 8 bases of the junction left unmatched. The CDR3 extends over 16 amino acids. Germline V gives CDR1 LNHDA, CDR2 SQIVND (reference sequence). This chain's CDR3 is CASSSPGLAGGETQYF. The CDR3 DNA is TGTGCCAGTAGTAGCCCCGGGCTAGCGGGGGGAGAGACCCAGTACTTC.